One and the same sample provided the 8 T cell receptor beta chains below, sequenced in a study of HIV-infected children after antiretroviral therapy interruption. This sample's treatment: PENTA 11 planned treatment interruption arm or continuous ART arm. Unique molecular identifiers were included in an RNA-based 3' RACE TCR library. TCRdb reprocessed the 3' RACE reads via MiXCR and lists one record per CDR3 protein. The sample consists of about 86,000 distinct CDR3 sequences, 6% to 8.5% of them appearing once. The sequencing used CD45RA+ CD4+ T cells from PBMCs, pooled from several time points, collected from a donor given antiretroviral therapy, either interrupted or continuous. The subset was: naive CD4+ CD45RA+ CD45RO- T cells. The origin of the receptors is a pool of human donors with HIV.

The sample holds many counts of this clonotype. The genes are TRBV27 and TRBJ2-7; 11 nucleotides align to TRBD2. The ends lost 1 base at V and 3 bases at J; junction bases unmatched: 5. The CDR3 consists of 16 residues. Germline lookup yields CDR1 MNHEY and CDR2 SMNVEV (reference sequence). The CDR3 bases are TGTGCCAGCAGTTTATTCCTAGCGGGAGGTGACTACGAGCAGTACTTC. Translated: CASSLFLAGGDYEQYF.

This clonotype appeared many times. This sequence joins TRBV12-3 or TRBV12-4 and TRBJ1-2; D gene unclear. V was trimmed by 6 bases and J by 2 bases, leaving 10 bases between them. The CDR3 runs to 13 residues. Here the CDR3 reads CASSQKPNYGYTF. In DNA form, the CDR3 reads TGTGCCAGCAGCCAAAAACCAAACTATGGCTACACCTTC.

This clonotype was seen repeatedly, ten times or more. This sequence joins TRBV6-1 and TRBJ2-7; no definite D call. Germline V CDR1 and CDR2: MNHNS, SASEGT. Between the trimmed V and J ends, which lost 1 base and 2 bases, there was a span of 9 bases. This CDR3 is built from 14 residues. CDR3 DNA: TGTGCCAGCAGTGAAGGAATAGGGACCTACGAGCAGTACTTC. It translates to CASSEGIGTYEQYF.

This rearrangement joins TRBV30 to TRBJ1-1, with unresolved D. CDR1 GTSNPN and CDR2 SVGIG come from the germline V gene (reference sequence). V was pared by 4 bases and J by 4 bases, with 10 bases between. The CDR3 is 12 residues long. This CDR3 reads CAWNLVGTEAFF. In DNA form, the CDR3 reads TGTGCCTGGAATTTGGTTGGCACTGAAGCTTTCTTT.

This clonotype was observed many times. The rearrangement joins TRBV10-3 to TRBJ2-7; D call uncertain. CDR1 and CDR2 (germline): ENHRY, SYGVKD. V lost 0 bases, J lost 2 bases, and 11 bases lay in between. This CDR3 comprises 15 residues. The CDR3 reads CAISESPGTTYEQYF. The DNA of the CDR3 is TGTGCCATCAGTGAGTCTCCTGGCACCACCTACGAGCAGTACTTC.

This clonotype was observed a single time. Its ends do not fully match the called genes, so a read error is possible. V and J are TRBV6-5 and TRBJ2-3; possible D gene TRBD2, 5 bases. CDR1 is MNHEY, CDR2 SVGAGI, per germline. This CDR3 contains 13 residues. The CDR3 DNA follows: TGTGCCAGCAGTGATGTGGGGAGAAACACCTTGTACTTT. Its translation: CASSDVGRNTLYF.

This clonotype was counted ten times or more. The V and J genes are TRBV19 and TRBJ1-2; TRBD1 is a possible D gene (6 bases). V lost 6 bases and J lost 2, with 10 bases in between. Germline CDR1 and CDR2: LNHDA and SQIVND (reference sequence). This CDR3 is built from 13 residues. CDR3 region: CASSPQGNYGYTF. CDR3 nucleotide sequence: TGTGCCAGTAGCCCGCAGGGGAACTATGGCTACACCTTC.

This clonotype was seen repeatedly, ten times or more. The chain uses TRBV5-4 and TRBJ2-1; TRBD1 matches at 7 bases. Per the germline V gene, CDR1 is SGHNT and CDR2 is YYREEE (reference sequence). The ends lost 4 bases at V and 0 bases at J; junction bases unmatched: 4. The CDR3 runs 15 residues. CDR3 nucleotide sequence: TGTGCCAGCAGCCCGGGACAGAGCTCCTACAATGAGCAGTTCTTC. Encoded protein: CASSPGQSSYNEQFF.